The source of this T cell receptor beta chain is a study of CXCR3-negative and CXCR3-positive naive CD8 T cells. General observations from the study: TRB CDR3s were more hydrophobic in CXCR3-positive than in CXCR3-negative naive cells. TRBV-TRBJ usage was alike in naive CXCR3-negative and CXCR3-positive cells but differed in memory cells.

Libraries were UMI-labeled 5' RACE TRB cDNA. One entry per CDR3 protein, without DNA, is what TCRdb gives after re-calling the 5' RACE reads. Its table records over 150,000 distinct CDR3 sequences. The CDR3 is made up of 13 amino acids. CDR1 LNHDA and CDR2 SQIVND come from the germline V gene (reference sequence). Worth noting for this clonotype: What it binds is unknown.

The gene calls are TRBV19 and TRBJ1-2. Sequencing used naive CXCR3+ CD8+ T cells from blood. Subset here: CD45RO-CCR7+CD27+CD95- naive CD8+ T cells expressing CXCR3 (TNR3+). This sequence was found in a human donor in good health. Some clones in this sample may be carry-over from other donors' samples. The chain's CDR3 is CASGETAYYGYTF.